The 15 T cell receptor beta chains given below trace back to one sample, sequenced in a study of blood T cell repertoires in COVID-19. Only in-frame clones appear in the TCRdb table, and some are missing; sequencing was by immunoSEQ multiplex PCR. The repertoire holds 70,000 to 95,000 clones, with 85% as singletons. Sequencing used peripheral blood. All receptors derive from a woman in her 70s with active or convalescent COVID-19.

The rearrangement joins TRBV6-5 to TRBJ1-3, with 7 bases aligning to TRBD1. V trimming: 4 bases; J trimming: 3 bases; junction bases outside the gene matches: 6. The CDR3 is made up of 15 amino acids. Germline values: CDR1 MNHEY, CDR2 SVGAGI. CDR3 amino acids: CASSWDRDLGNTIYF. In nucleotides, the CDR3 is TGTGCCAGCAGTTGGGACAGAGACCTTGGAAACACCATATATTTT.

This clone was recorded only once. The chain employs TRBV28 and TRBJ1-5; possible D gene TRBD1, 5 bases. Trimming left V 7 bases short and J 4 bases short, with 17 bases between. There are 15 residues in the CDR3. CDR1 is MDHEN and CDR2 is SYDVKM in the germline V gene. The CDR3 DNA follows: TGTGCCAGCACCCCCGGGACGGGGGATAATCAGCCCCAGCATTTT. This codes for CASTPGTGDNQPQHF.

The rearrangement uses TRBV21-1 and TRBJ1-1. TRBV21-1 is a recognized pseudogene. CDR3 length equals 14 residues. The CDR3 protein is CASSKMRLNTEAFF. CDR3 nucleotides: TGTGCCAGCAGCAAAATGCGATTGAACACTGAAGCTTTCTTT.

A remark on this clone: At one end the junction does not follow the germline gene, possibly because of a read error. V gene TRBV6-1 combines with J gene TRBJ1-6, with D possibly TRBD1 on 5 matching bases. CDR3 size: 18 residues. The germline V gene has CDR1 MNHNS and CDR2 SASEGT. The DNA of the CDR3 is TGTGCCAGCAGTGGGGGGGACGGGTTTTTTACTTATATTTCACCCCTCCACTTT. Translated: CASSGGDGFFTYISPLHF.

This clone was observed a single time. The CDR3 bases are TGTGCCAGCAGCCCGGGTGCTCGGGCTGAAGCTTTCTTT. Its protein product is CASSPGARAEAFF. V is TRBV5-4 and J is TRBJ1-1; D uncertain. Germline CDR1 reads SGHNT; CDR2 reads YYREEE (reference sequence). CDR3 length: 13 residues. V lost 4 bases to trimming and J lost 6 bases, with 13 bases between them.

This chain connects TRBV2 to TRBJ1-2, with D possibly matching TRBD1 (5 bases). Germline V gene data show CDR1 as SNHLY and CDR2 as FYNNEI. The CDR3 consists of 12 residues. With 11 bases removed from V and 1 base from J, the gap between germline ends came to 11 bases. DNA of the CDR3: TGTGCCCTCCGGGGGGATAACTATGGCTACACCTTC. Residues: CALRGDNYGYTF. The variable domain in full, with the rest retrieved from reference TRBV2 and TRBJ1-2, is EPEVTQTPSHQVTQMGQEVILRCVPISNHLYFYWYRQILGQKVEFLVSFYNNEISEKSEIFDDQFSVERPDGSNFTLKIRSTKLEDSAMYFCALRGDNYGYTFGSGTRLTVV.

The chain uses TRBV11-3 and TRBJ2-1; D may be TRBD2 (6 bases). CDR3 length: 15 amino acids. Trimming took 1 base from V and 3 from J, leaving 10 bases between them. CDR1 is SGHNT and CDR2 is YENEEA in the germline V gene. The CDR3 spells CASSLGGTIYNEQFF. The CDR3 region has the DNA TGTGCCAGCAGCTTAGGCGGGACCATCTACAATGAGCAGTTCTTC.

The chain combines TRBV7-9 with TRBJ1-6, with D unclear. CDR3 length: 14 residues. Germline V gene lookup returns CDR1 SEHNR and CDR2 FQNEAQ (reference sequence). The V end was cut by 1 base, the J end by 7 bases, with 8 bases between. The CDR3 nucleotides read TGTGCCAGCAGCTTAGGACTGAAGAATTCACCCCTCCACTTT. It specifies CASSLGLKNSPLHF.

This clone appeared once. The rearrangement uses TRBV2 and TRBJ1-4; D perhaps matches TRBD1 (5 bases). The CDR3 contains 15 residues. CDR1 SNHLY and CDR2 FYNNEI come from the germline V gene. V gave up 4 bases and J gave up 4 bases, with 13 bases separating them. CDR3 protein: CASSVGRGVNEKLFF. The CDR3, as DNA: TGTGCCAGCAGTGTGGGGCGGGGAGTTAATGAAAAACTGTTTTTT.

V and J are TRBV7-2 and TRBJ2-2, with D maybe TRBD2 (5 bases). The CDR3 has 15 residues. V was pared by 4 bases and J by 7 bases, with 16 bases between. Germline CDR1 is SGHTA and CDR2 is FQGNSA. The CDR3 loop is CASSSSRPGVGELFF. Here the CDR3 DNA reads TGTGCCAGCAGCTCCTCGAGGCCCGGGGTCGGGGAGCTGTTTTTT.

The rearrangement joins TRBV19 to TRBJ1-6; D is unclear. Between the trimmed V and J ends, which lost 5 bases and 9 bases, there was a span of 11 bases. Germline values: CDR1 LNHDA, CDR2 SQIVND (reference sequence). This CDR3 is 13 amino acids long. CDR3 residues: CASSDLRGSPLHF. The CDR3 DNA reads TGTGCCAGTAGTGACCTGCGGGGTTCACCCCTCCACTTT.

This clone occurred once. The gene calls are TRBV7-9 and TRBJ1-2; D is unresolved. Germline loops: CDR1 SEHNR, CDR2 FQNEAQ (reference sequence). Deletions cut 2 bases from V and 6 bases from J, with 7 bases between. The CDR3 runs 12 residues. In DNA, the CDR3 is TGTGCCAGCAGCTTATCAGATAATGGCTACACCTTC. This codes for CASSLSDNGYTF. Together with reference TRBV7-9 and TRBJ1-2, the CDR3 gives the full variable domain: DTGVSQNPRHKITKRGQNVTFRCDPISEHNRLYWYRQTLGQGPEFLTYFQNEAQLEKSRLLSDRFSAERPKGSFSTLEIQRTEQGDSAMYLCASSLSDNGYTFGSGTRLTVV.

This chain links TRBV2 with TRBJ2-1; 10 bases are shared with TRBD1. The CDR3 is made up of 14 amino acids. Trimming removed 7 bases from V and 5 bases from J; junction bases left unmatched: 5. Germline V gene data show CDR1 as SNHLY and CDR2 as FYNNEI. CDR3: CASTRDRGNNEQFF. CDR3 DNA sequence: TGTGCCAGCACCCGGGACAGGGGAAACAATGAGCAGTTCTTC.

The rearrangement uses TRBV2 and TRBJ2-3; perhaps TRBD1 as D (5 bases). Trimming cost V 7 bases and J 1 base, with 9 bases left between them. Per the germline V gene, CDR1 is SNHLY and CDR2 is FYNNEI. This CDR3 spans 13 amino acids. CDR3 sequence (DNA): TGTGCCAGCACCAGGGATCGCACAGATACGCAGTATTTT. Translating it yields CASTRDRTDTQYF.

A single count supports this clone. This chain joins TRBV24-1 and TRBJ2-3; 7 bases are shared with TRBD1. Looked up from germline, CDR1 is KGHDR and CDR2 is SFDVKD. There are 15 residues in the CDR3. Trimming at V came to 1 base and at J to 1 base, leaving 1 base not matched to a gene. In DNA form, the CDR3 reads TGTGCCACCAGTGATTTTGACAGGGGCACAGATACGCAGTATTTT. Protein sequence: CATSDFDRGTDTQYF.